This T cell receptor (beta chain) originates from a study of response to subunit inactivated influenza vaccine. TCRdb used MiXCR to reprocess the RT-PCR reads, holding one entry per CDR3 protein. This sample has roughly 760,000 distinct CDR3 sequences, with less than 25% found just once. The CDR3 runs 14 residues. Germline-derived CDR1 and CDR2 are MNHNS and SASEGT. With V trimmed by 6 bases and J by 5 bases, 9 bases remained unmatched. Broader study findings: It was the authors' suggestion that each seasonal influenza vaccination recruits few new T cells.

This clonotype was picked up a small number of times. The antigen is unknown. This receptor was taken from a man between 50 and 59 years old who received an inactivated influenza vaccine. V and J are TRBV6-1 and TRBJ2-5; 7 bases are shared with TRBD1. Specimen: PBMCs from blood, collected roughly 5 days after vaccination. CDR3 in DNA: TGTGCCAGCAGGCAACCGGGACAGCAGGAGACCCAGTACTTC. This codes for CASRQPGQQETQYF.